What follows are 26 T cell receptor beta chains derived from one specimen sequenced in a study of response to subunit inactivated influenza vaccine. Each CDR3 protein gets one entry after TCRdb re-called the RT-PCR reads with MiXCR. Of just under 250,000 distinct CDR3 sequences listed, 9.5% to 15% are singletons. Sequenced here: non-naive T cells sorted from PBMCs, sampled less than 15 days before vaccination. The receptors here all came from a man in his fifties or sixties who received an inactivated influenza vaccine.

This clonotype was counted ten times or more. V is TRBV27 and J is TRBJ2-1, with 7 positions matching TRBD2. The V gene's germline CDR1 is MNHEY and CDR2 SMNVEV (reference sequence). CDR3 length equals 15 residues. The ends lost 5 bases at V and 8 bases at J; junction bases unmatched: 12. CDR3 loop: CASSPRTSWGDEQFF. The CDR3 nucleotides are TGTGCCAGCAGTCCCAGGACTAGTTGGGGCGATGAGCAGTTCTTC.

This clonotype has only a few counts. The chain uses TRBV7-9 and TRBJ2-6, with TRBD2 as a possible D gene (5 bases). Germline-derived CDR1 and CDR2 are SEHNR and FQNEAQ (reference sequence). V was cut by 8 bases and J by 0 bases, with 11 bases left in between. The CDR3 covers 15 residues. CDR3 in amino acids: CASLLRDSGANVLTF. CDR3 nucleotides: TGTGCCAGCTTGCTGAGGGACTCTGGGGCCAACGTCCTGACTTTC.

The chain couples TRBV7-2 to TRBJ2-3; TRBD1 or TRBD2 may be the D gene (5 bases each). The V and J ends lost 7 bases and 4 bases respectively, with 18 bases between them. Germline lookup yields CDR1 SGHTA and CDR2 FQGNSA. The CDR3 extends over 15 amino acids. CDR3 DNA: TGTGCCAGCACCCGGGACCACGGGCTATCAGATACGCAGTATTTT. Its translation is CASTRDHGLSDTQYF.

This clonotype was detected many times. This sequence joins TRBV20-1 and TRBJ2-3; the match to TRBD2 covers 9 bases. This CDR3 region has 15 residues. Germline V gene sequence: CDR1 DFQATT, CDR2 SNEGSKA (reference sequence). Trimming took 6 bases from V and 2 from J; bases not matched to a gene: 9. As DNA, the CDR3 is TGCAGTGCACGAGGCCTAGCGGGAATCACAGATACGCAGTATTTT. This translates into CSARGLAGITDTQYF.

This rearrangement joins TRBV6-1 to TRBJ2-7, with TRBD2 as a possible D gene (5 bases). The CDR3 length is 16 residues. V lost 4 bases and J lost 0, with 16 bases in between. The germline V gene encodes CDR1 MNHNS and CDR2 SASEGT. The CDR3 spells CASSGLRTGSSYEQYF. CDR3 in DNA: TGTGCCAGCAGTGGCTTAAGGACGGGAAGCTCCTACGAGCAGTACTTC.

The chain employs TRBV11-2 and TRBJ2-5; possibly TRBD1 or TRBD2 for D (5 bases each). V dropped 0 bases and J dropped 1 base, with 9 bases sitting between them. Germline CDR1 reads SGHAT; CDR2 reads FQNNGV. This CDR3 region has 15 residues. The CDR3 region is CASSLDRGFQETQYF. For the CDR3, the DNA is TGTGCCAGCAGCTTAGACCGGGGCTTCCAAGAGACCCAGTACTTC.

This clonotype was recorded at least ten times. CDR3 sequence reads: CASSTYTDTQYF. In DNA form, the CDR3 reads TGTGCCAGCTCAACCTACACAGATACGCAGTATTTT. The chain uses TRBV18 and TRBJ2-3; D remains ambiguous. This CDR3 is built from 12 residues. Germline-derived CDR1 and CDR2 are KGHSH and LQKENI. Trimming removed 5 bases from V and 2 bases from J, with 5 bases in between.

This clonotype has ten or more counts. V gene TRBV28 combines with J gene TRBJ1-2, with D possibly being TRBD1 (6 bases). CDR1 is MDHEN and CDR2 is SYDVKM in the germline V gene. The CDR3 loop spans 13 amino acids. Between the trimmed V and J ends, which lost 7 bases and 8 bases, there was a span of 17 bases. CDR3 sequence: CASTLSGGGGYTF. Here the CDR3 DNA reads TGTGCCAGCACCCTGAGCGGGGGGGGCGGCTACACCTTC.

This clonotype was seen more than once but under ten times. The chain uses TRBV6-2 or TRBV6-3 and TRBJ1-1, with 10 bases that match TRBD1. V gave up 7 bases and J gave up 1 base; unmatched junction bases: 12. This CDR3 is 17 amino acids long. The V gene's germline CDR1 is MNHEY and CDR2 SVGEGT. CDR3: CASIPHRGTGENTEAFF. CDR3 DNA: TGTGCCAGCATCCCCCACAGGGGGACAGGGGAGAACACTGAAGCTTTCTTT.

This clonotype was counted only a few times. This rearrangement joins TRBV7-2 to TRBJ2-3; D is uncertain. V was cut by 5 bases and J by 7 bases, with 7 bases left in between. Germline V gene sequence: CDR1 SGHTA, CDR2 FQGNSA. The CDR3 is made up of 11 amino acids. The CDR3 spells CASSTSYTQYF. The CDR3 region has the DNA TGTGCCAGCAGCACGTCATATACGCAGTATTTT.

The chain combines TRBV5-6 with TRBJ1-1, with D possibly being TRBD1 (5 bases). Germline assignment: CDR1 SGHDT and CDR2 YYEEEE. The CDR3 sequence is 12 residues long. Trimming stripped 0 bases from V and 7 bases from J, with 7 bases between. CDR3 DNA: TGTGCCAGCAGCTTGGCCGGGGGTGAAGCTTTCTTT. Translation gives CASSLAGGEAFF.

This clonotype was recorded at least ten times. Its ends do not fully match the called genes, so a read error is possible. This rearrangement joins TRBV10-3 to TRBJ2-3, with no clear D. There are 16 residues in the CDR3. Germline CDR1 is ENHRY and CDR2 is SYGVKD. The DNA for the CDR3 is TGTGCCATCACTGAGATACCACCCCCGAACACAGATACGCAGTATTTT. This codes for CAITEIPPPNTDTQYF.

This clonotype has a count of ten or more. CDR3 DNA sequence: TGCGCCAGCAGCCTCGTGGTAGGGTACGAGCAGTACTTC. This codes for CASSLVVGYEQYF. V usage is TRBV5-1 and J usage is TRBJ2-7, with D unresolved. Trimming took 4 bases from V and 4 from J, leaving 12 bases between them. The CDR3 loop spans 13 amino acids. Germline V gene sequence: CDR1 SGHRS, CDR2 YFSETQ.

This chain uses TRBV6-2 or TRBV6-3 with TRBJ2-1, with D perhaps being TRBD1 or TRBD2 (6 bases each). Trimming cost V 8 bases and J 8 bases, with 28 bases left between them. The germline gives CDR1 MNHEY, CDR2 SVGEGT. This CDR3 is 17 amino acids long. CDR3: CASSPFGGRLINHEQFF. DNA of the CDR3: TGTGCCAGCTCCCCCTTTGGGGGGCGTTTAATCAATCATGAGCAGTTCTTC.

This clonotype was found a few times. The CDR3 sequence is CASSVAGDREQYF. CDR3 in DNA: TGTGCCAGCAGTGTAGCGGGGGACCGGGAGCAGTACTTC. V is TRBV11-3 and J is TRBJ2-7, with 9 nucleotides matching TRBD2. This CDR3 region has 13 residues. CDR1 and CDR2 from the germline V gene are SGHNT and YENEEA. Losses at the gene ends were 6 bases for V and 7 bases for J; bases not matched to a gene: 7.

This rearrangement joins TRBV6-5 to TRBJ2-5; D is perhaps TRBD2 (5 bases). From germline, CDR1 is MNHEY and CDR2 SVGAGI. The CDR3 consists of 17 residues. With 0 bases removed from V and 2 bases from J, the gap between germline ends came to 16 bases. CDR3 region: CASSYSDYWSGQETQYF. CDR3 DNA: TGTGCCAGCAGTTACTCGGATTATTGGAGCGGACAAGAGACCCAGTACTTC.

The gene calls are TRBV12-3 or TRBV12-4 and TRBJ2-1; TRBD1 matches 7 bases. The junction had 7 bases not matched to a gene; V was cut back by 6 bases and J by 5 bases. This CDR3 spans 14 amino acids. CDR3 sequence (DNA): TGTGCCAGCAGGAAGACAGGGTCCCACAATGAGCAGTTCTTC. Translating it yields CASRKTGSHNEQFF.

This clonotype was observed at least ten times. This sequence joins TRBV4-2 and TRBJ2-2, with 10 nucleotides matching TRBD1. The junction had 3 bases not matched to a gene; V was cut back by 4 bases and J by 7 bases. Germline assignment: CDR1 LGHNA and CDR2 YNFKEQ. This CDR3 spans 14 amino acids. The CDR3 DNA reads as TGTGCCAGCAGCCTGACAGGGGGCGTCGGGGAGCTGTTTTTT. Residues: CASSLTGGVGELFF.

This clonotype has at least ten counts. This sequence joins TRBV7-2 and TRBJ2-1; TRBD2 aligns across 10 bases. V lost 5 bases, J lost 5 bases, and 3 bases stayed unmatched. Germline V gene lookup returns CDR1 SGHTA and CDR2 FQGNSA. The CDR3 covers 14 residues. CDR3: CASSRTSGNNEQFF. The CDR3 DNA follows: TGTGCCAGCAGCCGGACTAGCGGAAACAATGAGCAGTTCTTC.

As to this clonotype: One end of the junction fails to match germline, which may point to a read error. The rearrangement links TRBV4-2 to TRBJ1-4; D perhaps matches TRBD1 (5 bases). Germline loops: CDR1 LGHNA, CDR2 YNFKEQ. The length of the CDR3 is 15 residues. The CDR3 reads CASSQAYGTNERLFF. CDR3 nucleotides: TGTGCCAGCAGCCAAGCTTACGGGACTAATGAAAGACTGTTTTTT.

This clonotype was counted a few times. The chain uses TRBV5-5 and TRBJ2-7; unclear D gene. The CDR3 spans 15 residues. CDR1 and CDR2 (germline): SGHKS, YYEKEE (reference sequence). Trimming cost V 7 bases and J 0 bases, with 17 bases left between them. In DNA form, the CDR3 reads TGTGCCAGCGTCCGGGCTTTAGGGCCCTCCTACGAGCAGTACTTC. It translates to CASVRALGPSYEQYF.

J is TRBJ2-4 and V is TRBV10-3, with D hard to call. This CDR3 is built from 12 residues. Germline CDR1 ENHRY, CDR2 SYGVKD. V gave up 4 bases and J gave up 6 bases, with 7 bases separating them. CDR3 amino acids: CAISGGGNIQYF. The CDR3 bases are TGTGCCATCAGTGGGGGTGGAAACATTCAGTACTTC.

There are a few counts of this clonotype. This sequence joins TRBV7-2 and TRBJ2-7; TRBD1 is a possible D gene (6 bases). CDR3 size: 17 residues. Germline CDR1 reads SGHTA; CDR2 reads FQGNSA. The V end was cut by 6 bases, the J end by 6 bases, with 27 bases between. In DNA form, the CDR3 reads TGTGCCAGCAGTCCCGACTCAGGGGTCCTACAGCCTCTCGAGCAGTACTTC. Its protein product is CASSPDSGVLQPLEQYF.

This clonotype was counted a few times. The J gene is TRBJ2-3, the V gene TRBV24-1; a possible D gene is TRBD1 (6 bases). The CDR3 length is 14 residues. Trimming cost V 5 bases and J 0 bases, with 8 bases left between them. CDR1 KGHDR and CDR2 SFDVKD come from the germline V gene. The chain's CDR3 is CATSGRGSTDTQYF. As DNA, the CDR3 is TGTGCCACCAGTGGCAGGGGAAGCACAGATACGCAGTATTTT.

This clonotype has a count of ten or more. CDR3 sequence reads: CSAPMGQGGFFFYGYTF. The CDR3 DNA reads as TGCAGTGCCCCTATGGGGCAGGGGGGATTCTTTTTCTATGGCTACACCTTC. The V and J genes are TRBV20-1 and TRBJ1-2; 7 bases are a match to TRBD1. V lost 6 bases and J lost 4; bases outside the gene matches: 20. Germline loops: CDR1 DFQATT, CDR2 SNEGSKA (reference sequence). The CDR3 runs to 17 residues.

This clonotype was seen a few times. V gene TRBV20-1 combines with J gene TRBJ2-3; a possible D gene is TRBD1 (6 bases). This CDR3 has 16 amino acids. From germline, CDR1 is DFQATT and CDR2 SNEGSKA (reference sequence). V was pared by 6 bases and J by 0 bases, with 19 bases between. The CDR3 sequence: CSATTRDTQSTDTQYF. For the CDR3, the DNA is TGCAGTGCAACCACCCGGGACACCCAAAGCACAGATACGCAGTATTTT.